The subject of this entry is one T cell receptor (beta chain). Per germline, CDR1 LNHDA and CDR2 SQIVND (reference sequence). This CDR3 comprises 16 residues. Trimming took off 1 base at V and 4 bases at J, with 16 bases between the two ends. These data belong to a study of blood T cell repertoires in COVID-19. Study details: Donors in the United States, Italy and Spain gave samples during acute or convalescent COVID-19. From T cells, B-cell-depleted T cells, or PBMCs came the material, which was cDNA or gDNA.

Per the original methods: Amplifying reference gene primers gave estimates of nucleated cell counts. Generated by immunoSEQ multiplex PCR, the TCRdb table keeps only in-frame clones and is missing some. V and J calls and clone size are given by that table; D and trimming were obtained from the DNA. In the table there are more than 50,000 clones, 82% of which are singletons. The receptor was isolated from a human donor in a cohort sampled during active COVID-19. Sequencing was done on a sample of peripheral blood. The chain is built from TRBV19 and TRBJ2-5, with D tentatively TRBD2 (7 bases). CDR3 bases: TGTGCCAGTAGTATAGCCCGGGACACGGGGGGAGAGACCCAGTACTTC. This codes for CASSIARDTGGETQYF.